Presented here are 15 T cell receptor beta chains from one specimen sequenced in a study of blood T cell repertoires in COVID-19. Some clones are missing from TCRdb's copy, which holds only in-frame ones; the method was immunoSEQ multiplex PCR. The sample yields approximately 200,000 clones, about four fifths seen once. The sample comprised PBMCs or T cells enriched from blood (not recorded which). These receptors were collected from a woman aged 40 to 55 with acute COVID-19.

The V call is TRBV11-2, the J call TRBJ2-7; a weak D match, TRBD1 (6 bases). This CDR3 region has 18 residues. Germline CDR1 reads SGHAT; CDR2 reads FQNNGV. Deletions cut 5 bases from V and 4 bases from J, with 27 bases between. The CDR3 sequence: CASSPLIRGRGDPYEQYF. The CDR3 region has the DNA TGTGCCAGCAGCCCTCTCATCAGGGGACGGGGTGATCCTTACGAGCAGTACTTC.

This chain links TRBV27 with TRBJ1-2; possible D gene TRBD1, 5 bases. CDR1 and CDR2 from the germline V gene are MNHEY and SMNVEV (reference sequence). CDR3 length equals 15 residues. V was clipped by 2 bases and J by 2 bases, with 12 bases between them. The DNA for the CDR3 is TGTGCCAGCAGTTTAGGAGGGGCAGGGAACTATGGCTACACCTTC. Translated, it gives CASSLGGAGNYGYTF.

The V call is TRBV19, the J call TRBJ2-6; possible D gene TRBD2, 5 bases. The V gene's germline CDR1 is LNHDA and CDR2 SQIVND (reference sequence). This CDR3 has 17 amino acids. V was shortened by 8 bases and J by 0 bases, with 17 bases between the two germline ends. The CDR3: CASSGLEVSSGANVLTF. In nucleotides, the CDR3 is TGTGCCAGTTCCGGGCTGGAGGTGAGCTCTGGGGCCAACGTCCTGACTTTC.

The chain couples TRBV19 to TRBJ1-1, with D tentatively TRBD1 (6 bases). This CDR3 is built from 13 residues. The V gene lost 6 bases and the J gene lost 8 bases, with 16 bases spanning the gap. Germline-derived CDR1 and CDR2 are LNHDA and SQIVND (reference sequence). Here the CDR3 reads CASRDGQLLEAFF. DNA of the CDR3: TGTGCCAGTAGGGATGGACAGCTCCTAGAAGCTTTCTTT. Looking up the rest from reference TRBV19 and TRBJ1-1 gives the full variable domain: DGGITQSPKYLFRKEGQNVTLSCEQNLNHDAMYWYRQDPGQGLRLIYYSQIVNDFQKGDIAEGYSVSREKKESFPLTVTSAQKNPTAFYLCASRDGQLLEAFFGQGTRLTVV.

Here the CDR3 DNA reads TGTGCCAGCAGCTTGGGACAGGGAGCGGTTGACGAGCAGTACTTC. It is translated as CASSLGQGAVDEQYF. V and J are TRBV7-9 and TRBJ2-7, with TRBD1 identical over 9 bases. The CDR3 spans 15 residues. The germline V gene encodes CDR1 SEHNR and CDR2 FQNEAQ (reference sequence). The junction had 8 bases not matched to a gene; V was cut back by 3 bases and J by 5 bases.

The V gene is TRBV19, the J gene TRBJ1-1; no definite D call. The CDR3 is 11 amino acids. CDR1 is LNHDA and CDR2 is SQIVND in the germline V gene (reference sequence). Trimming removed 8 bases at V and 7 bases at J, with 11 bases between. DNA of the CDR3: TGTGCCAGTGCCGGGCGGGGTGAAGCTTTCTTT. It encodes CASAGRGEAFF.

The chain is built from TRBV3-1 (or the pseudogene TRBV3-2) and TRBJ1-3; possible D gene TRBD1, 5 bases. Germline CDR1 and CDR2: LGHDT and YNNKEL (reference sequence). V was trimmed by 4 bases and J by 0 bases, leaving 10 bases between them. This CDR3 region has 15 residues. The CDR3 DNA reads as TGTGCCAGCAGCCCCGGACACCTCTCTGGAAACACCATATATTTT. Amino acids: CASSPGHLSGNTIYF.

In this sample, this clone turned up once. The chain links TRBV11-2 to TRBJ2-2; no clear D gene. Per the germline V gene, CDR1 is SGHAT and CDR2 is FQNNGV. The CDR3 runs to 12 residues. V was shortened by 5 bases and J by 8 bases, with 9 bases between the two germline ends. The CDR3 spells CASSSDRGELFF. The CDR3 DNA is TGTGCCAGCAGCAGCGACCGGGGGGAGCTGTTTTTT.

This clone appeared a few times. This chain joins TRBV10-3 and TRBJ1-1; TRBD1 is a possible D gene (5 bases). The CDR3 has 12 residues. V was shortened by 4 bases and J by 3 bases, with 6 bases between the two germline ends. Germline CDR1 reads ENHRY; CDR2 reads SYGVKD. CDR3 sequence (DNA): TGTGCCATCAGTGGGGGGGACACTGAAGCTTTCTTT. Its protein is CAISGGDTEAFF.

This sequence joins TRBV10-1 and TRBJ2-7; D gene unclear. CDR3 size: 10 residues. Trimming stripped 4 bases from V and 6 bases from J, with 4 bases between. In germline, CDR1 is WNHNN, CDR2 SYGVQD (reference sequence). CDR3 DNA sequence: TGCGCCAGCAGTGGACTCGAGCAGTACTTC. Translation: CASSGLEQYF.

The chain employs TRBV7-9 and TRBJ2-1, with unresolved D. The V end was cut by 1 base, the J end by 8 bases, with 15 bases between. The CDR3 is 15 residues long. The germline V gene encodes CDR1 SEHNR and CDR2 FQNEAQ (reference sequence). The CDR3 reads CASSLGAAHYYEQFF. In DNA form, the CDR3 reads TGTGCCAGCAGCTTAGGGGCCGCCCATTACTATGAGCAGTTCTTC.

The genes are TRBV6-2 or TRBV6-3 and TRBJ1-6; the match to TRBD1 covers 7 bases. CDR1 and CDR2 (germline): MNHEY, SVGEGT. Trimming cost V 6 bases and J 9 bases; bases outside gene matches: 8. The CDR3 spans 14 residues. The chain's CDR3 is CASSSDREPSPLHF. The CDR3 coding sequence is TGTGCCAGCAGCTCTGACAGGGAGCCTTCACCCCTCCACTTT.

In nucleotides, the CDR3 is TGTGCCATCCGCCGGGAGAACACTGAAGCTTTCTTT. Encoded protein: CAIRRENTEAFF. The chain carries TRBV10-3 and TRBJ1-1; D call uncertain. Between the trimmed V and J ends, which lost 8 bases and 1 base, there was a span of 8 bases. The CDR3 length is 12 residues. In germline, CDR1 is ENHRY, CDR2 SYGVKD.

V is TRBV28 and J is TRBJ1-4; tentatively, D is TRBD1 (5 bases). The V gene lost 10 bases and the J gene lost 5 bases, with 17 bases spanning the gap. Germline lookup yields CDR1 MDHEN and CDR2 SYDVKM. This CDR3 comprises 14 residues. CDR3 residues: CAISQGYGNEKLFF. As DNA, the CDR3 is TGTGCCATCTCCCAGGGATACGGGAATGAAAAACTGTTTTTT.

The rearrangement joins TRBV5-4 to TRBJ2-7, with 8 bases fitting TRBD2. V lost 2 bases and J lost 1; bases outside the gene matches: 5. CDR1 is SGHNT and CDR2 is YYREEE in the germline V gene (reference sequence). The CDR3 spans 15 residues. CDR3 in amino acids: CASSFQRESSYEQYF. As DNA, the CDR3 is TGTGCCAGCAGCTTCCAGCGGGAGAGTTCCTACGAGCAGTACTTC.